This TCR beta chain was documented in a study of blood T cell repertoires in COVID-19. Here immunoSEQ multiplex PCR was the method, and the copy in TCRdb shows in-frame clones only, minus some. The sample includes roughly 350,000 clones, 80% to 90% of them seen just once. The CDR3 has 14 amino acids. Germline CDR1 SGHRS, CDR2 YFSETQ. V shed 4 bases and J shed 3 bases, with 13 bases lying between them. The J gene is TRBJ1-2, the V gene TRBV5-1; tentatively, D is TRBD1 (5 bases). The sample comprised peripheral blood. This TCR derives from a woman aged 45-65 years with COVID-19, enrolled during active disease. The CDR3 DNA reads as TGCGCCAGCAGCCGTTCGCAAGGGGACTATGGCTACACCTTC. It yields the protein CASSRSQGDYGYTF.